This T cell receptor (beta chain) was identified in a study of cytomegalovirus exposure and HLA in healthy donors. Looking at the study overall: Earlier sequencing of 200 million or so T cells yielded 95 million to 120 million unique TCR beta sequences.

This PCR relied on a set of 60 Vbeta primers and 13 Jbeta primers. The table came from immunoSEQ multiplex PCR; TCRdb's copy has only in-frame clones and leaves some out. The listing records 50,000 or so clones. Germline loops: CDR1 KGHSH, CDR2 LQKENI. The V segment lost 2 bases and the J segment 4 bases; nucleotides outside the gene matches: 4. CDR3 length: 14 residues. The genes are TRBV18 and TRBJ1-1; 7 bases are a match to TRBD1. Sequencing was done on a sample of PBMCs. This sequence originates from a woman aged 40 to 55 in good health and CMV-seronegative. CDR3: CASSPDRAVTEAFF. CDR3 nucleotide sequence: TGTGCCAGCTCACCAGACAGGGCGGTCACTGAAGCTTTCTTT.